This T cell receptor (beta chain) was profiled in a study of cytomegalovirus exposure and HLA in healthy donors. Notes on the study in general: Presence/absence comparisons presumed near-even sequencing depth among donors. Sequencing likely produced, as an artifact, a cluster of highly shared sequence variants.

Notes on this clone: Antigen specificity is unknown.

PCR employed 60 Vbeta and 13 Jbeta primers. The repertoire was sequenced with immunoSEQ multiplex PCR; TCRdb's copy has only in-frame clones and lacks some. The sample records roughly 250,000 clones, roughly 81% being singletons. V was clipped by 0 bases and J by 0 bases; unmatched bases: 4. The CDR3 is 19 residues long. Germline V CDR1 and CDR2: SGHTA, FQGNSA. The clonotype was recovered from a woman in her 40s in good health and CMV-seropositive. The chain combines TRBV7-2 with TRBJ2-2, with 13 bases matching TRBD2. Sequenced: PBMCs. CDR3 sequence reads: CASSLASTSGRTNTGELFF. The CDR3 nucleotides are TGTGCCAGCAGCTTAGCGTCGACTAGCGGGAGGACGAACACCGGGGAGCTGTTTTTT. Drawing the rest from reference TRBV7-2 and TRBJ2-2, the complete variable domain is GAGVSQSPSNKVTEKGKDVELRCDPISGHTALYWYRQSLGQGLEFLIYFQGNSAPDKSGLPSDRFSAERTGGSVSTLTIQRTQQEDSAVYLCASSLASTSGRTNTGELFFGEGSRLTVL.